This TCR beta chain came from a study of T cells in Graves' hyperthyroidism and ophthalmopathy (dated by TCRdb to between 2019 and 2020). About the study as a whole: Peripheral blood samples were taken at initial diagnosis, before any treatment was given. TCR V-J signatures able to tell the groups apart were searched for in a discovery cohort of 90 to 100 patients, of whom under 45 had Graves' ophthalmopathy and around 58 had stable Graves' hyperthyroidism. An independent validation cohort of 18 to 20 hyperthyroidism patients and approximately 16 patients who later progressed to ophthalmopathy tested prospective prediction of ophthalmopathy. The 90 or so discovery patients were randomly split 7:3 into training and test sets. The study also compared thyroid tissue and blood T-cell repertoires from about six Graves' hyperthyroidism patients. After sampling, hyperthyroidism patients received methimazole starting at 30 mg daily, and ophthalmopathy patients received high-dose intravenous methylprednisolone. According to the paper, TCR Vbeta CDR3 sequencing was carried out on some 140 peripheral blood samples, which came from fewer than 50 ophthalmopathy, around 74 hyperthyroidism and approximately 17 progressor patients. Here is what the overall study found, with its caveats: Ophthalmopathy was separated from stable hyperthyroidism by a 13 V-J signature model, with about 88% sensitivity and 81% to 82% specificity obtained in cross-validation and 80%/75% obtained in testing. In validation, the model predicted progression to ophthalmopathy a median of approximately 6.6 months before onset, with approximately 70% sensitivity and roughly 77% specificity. No statistical method was used to fix the sample size in advance, and group allocation was not hidden from the investigators. Most expanded thyroid clonotypes (frequency above 0.001) were also detected in blood, suggesting blood repertoires may reflect thyroid immune responses.

This clonotype was counted at least ten times. There is no known antigen for this receptor. It has no much larger one-base neighbor in the sample; base qualities were not kept. From a lookup of the germline V gene, CDR1 and CDR2 are MDHEN and SYDVKM. Compared with germline, V lacks 3 bases and J lacks 0 bases; bases without a gene match: 2. The CDR3 has 15 amino acids, counting the end cysteine and phenylalanine. The DNA shown is the 45-base CDR3, in frame from base 1. TCR beta CDR3 regions were amplified from RNA transcripts. The first round of RT-PCR for the TCR CDR3 was performed with the HTBI primer set and the Qiagen OneStep RT-PCR kit. Libraries were constructed in a second round of multiplex PCR, after which size selection and purification were carried out. Libraries were sequenced paired-end with 100 bp reads on an Illumina HiSeq2000. The source study handled its data this way. SOAPnuke was used to process the raw data, throwing out any read that contained adapters or uncalled bases, had a mean Phred below 15, or lacked an exact constant-primer or identifier match. COPE v1.2.5 was used to merge the high-quality paired reads, and each unique nucleotide sequence was defined as a clonotype. MiTCR v1.1 was used to align clonotypes to the IMGT TRBV, TRBD and TRBJ reference segments. The analysis included only V-J combinations with a frequency above 0.0001, which together covered around 99% of the repertoires. A TCS score was defined as the ratio of F50 (clonal expansion) to E x V (chaos), with BLOSUM62-based TCRdist applied between CDR3 peptides within each V-J. Welch's t-statistics and random forest reduced 500 to 650 V-J features to fewer than 15, which were used in a naive Bayes classifier (R e1071). The raw public data were reprocessed by TCRdb itself: fastp quality trimming at Q25, MiXCR clonotype calling, in-frame beta chains only. Each entry merges the rows of one CDR3 protein and shows their most common DNA and genes. TCRdb assigned the V and J calls; the authors' analysis was not used. The sample table records about 550,000 distinct CDR3 sequences; more than 20% of these occur just once. Approximately 25% of the sample lies in the top ten.

Stable Graves' hyperthyroidism was defined as the absence of progression to ophthalmopathy over 18 months of follow-up. Hyperthyroidism patients were newly diagnosed, with disease duration under 2 months, and aged 18 to 65 years. Any patient with an uncontrolled infection, another autoimmune disease, pregnancy or lactation was excluded. Diagnoses were established on the basis of clinical symptoms, serum thyroxine and TRAb, thyroid ultrasound, and orbital computed tomography. Ficoll-Paque density gradient centrifugation was used to isolate PBMCs from around 10 ml of fresh peripheral blood. Trizol reagent was used to extract total RNA, and RNA quality was then checked on an Agilent 2100 Bioanalyzer.

Here the chain combines TRBV28 and TRBJ1-3, with TRBD1 identical over 7 junction bases. This TCR derives from a man aged 18-30 years with Graves' hyperthyroidism. Sequencing used blood. The DNA is TGTGCCAGCAGTTTTTCAGGGGGCTCTGGAAACACCATATATTTT. Protein translation: CASSFSGGSGNTIYF.